This T cell receptor beta chain derives from a study of PD-L1 blockade in urothelial cancer. Looking at the study overall: Atezolizumab, begun by patients in about 2014, was given at 1,200 mg intravenously every 3 weeks. There were a median of around 140,000 T cells in blood samples. About 90% of the roughly 29 patients were men with bladder-origin urothelial cancer. Samples came from 3 weeks, at the second dose, and 6 weeks into treatment.

The time point here: pretreatment peripheral blood. Here immunoSEQ multiplex PCR was the method, and the copy in TCRdb shows in-frame clones only, minus some. The sample carries around 60,000 clones, around 81% recorded once. The clonotype comes from a man aged 70 or older with urothelial cancer. The input for sequencing was PBMCs, taken around atezolizumab (anti-PD-L1) treatment.

The CDR3 DNA reads TGTGCCAGTAAAGGAGGGACAGGGTACACCGGGGAGCTGTTTTTT. Protein sequence: CASKGGTGYTGELFF. The chain carries TRBV19 and TRBJ2-2; 9 bases line up with TRBD1. The junction had 6 bases not matched to a gene; V was cut back by 7 bases and J by 3 bases. Germline CDR1 reads LNHDA; CDR2 reads SQIVND (reference sequence). The CDR3 covers 15 residues. Combining the CDR3 with reference TRBV19 and TRBJ2-2 gives the whole variable domain DGGITQSPKYLFRKEGQNVTLSCEQNLNHDAMYWYRQDPGQGLRLIYYSQIVNDFQKGDIAEGYSVSREKKESFPLTVTSAQKNPTAFYLCASKGGTGYTGELFFGEGSRLTVL.